This T cell receptor beta chain is drawn from a study of cytomegalovirus exposure and HLA in healthy donors. 60 Vbeta and 13 Jbeta primers were used in PCR. TCRdb keeps only in-frame clones here, not all; method: immunoSEQ multiplex PCR. The table includes roughly 200,000 clones, 70% to 80% detected once. The CDR3 is made up of 18 amino acids. Germline trimming cut 2 bases from V and 0 bases from J; bases unmatched to any gene: 12. Germline loops: CDR1 SGHAT, CDR2 FQNNGV. This clone has just one count. V usage is TRBV11-2 and J usage is TRBJ2-7, with 8 bases identical to TRBD2. The receptor comes from a girl between 10 and 17 years old in good health and CMV-seropositive. Sequences were obtained from PBMCs. The CDR3 DNA reads as TGTGCCAGCAGCTTAATTGGCCGGGGGGGGGCGGCCTCCTACGAGCAGTACTTC. Protein sequence: CASSLIGRGGAASYEQYF. Based on the CDR3 plus reference TRBV11-2 and TRBJ2-7, the full variable domain is EAGVAQSPRYKIIEKRQSVAFWCNPISGHATLYWYQQILGQGPKLLIQFQNNGVVDDSQLPKDRFSAERLKGVDSTLKIQPAKLEDSAVYLCASSLIGRGGAASYEQYFGPGTRLTVT.